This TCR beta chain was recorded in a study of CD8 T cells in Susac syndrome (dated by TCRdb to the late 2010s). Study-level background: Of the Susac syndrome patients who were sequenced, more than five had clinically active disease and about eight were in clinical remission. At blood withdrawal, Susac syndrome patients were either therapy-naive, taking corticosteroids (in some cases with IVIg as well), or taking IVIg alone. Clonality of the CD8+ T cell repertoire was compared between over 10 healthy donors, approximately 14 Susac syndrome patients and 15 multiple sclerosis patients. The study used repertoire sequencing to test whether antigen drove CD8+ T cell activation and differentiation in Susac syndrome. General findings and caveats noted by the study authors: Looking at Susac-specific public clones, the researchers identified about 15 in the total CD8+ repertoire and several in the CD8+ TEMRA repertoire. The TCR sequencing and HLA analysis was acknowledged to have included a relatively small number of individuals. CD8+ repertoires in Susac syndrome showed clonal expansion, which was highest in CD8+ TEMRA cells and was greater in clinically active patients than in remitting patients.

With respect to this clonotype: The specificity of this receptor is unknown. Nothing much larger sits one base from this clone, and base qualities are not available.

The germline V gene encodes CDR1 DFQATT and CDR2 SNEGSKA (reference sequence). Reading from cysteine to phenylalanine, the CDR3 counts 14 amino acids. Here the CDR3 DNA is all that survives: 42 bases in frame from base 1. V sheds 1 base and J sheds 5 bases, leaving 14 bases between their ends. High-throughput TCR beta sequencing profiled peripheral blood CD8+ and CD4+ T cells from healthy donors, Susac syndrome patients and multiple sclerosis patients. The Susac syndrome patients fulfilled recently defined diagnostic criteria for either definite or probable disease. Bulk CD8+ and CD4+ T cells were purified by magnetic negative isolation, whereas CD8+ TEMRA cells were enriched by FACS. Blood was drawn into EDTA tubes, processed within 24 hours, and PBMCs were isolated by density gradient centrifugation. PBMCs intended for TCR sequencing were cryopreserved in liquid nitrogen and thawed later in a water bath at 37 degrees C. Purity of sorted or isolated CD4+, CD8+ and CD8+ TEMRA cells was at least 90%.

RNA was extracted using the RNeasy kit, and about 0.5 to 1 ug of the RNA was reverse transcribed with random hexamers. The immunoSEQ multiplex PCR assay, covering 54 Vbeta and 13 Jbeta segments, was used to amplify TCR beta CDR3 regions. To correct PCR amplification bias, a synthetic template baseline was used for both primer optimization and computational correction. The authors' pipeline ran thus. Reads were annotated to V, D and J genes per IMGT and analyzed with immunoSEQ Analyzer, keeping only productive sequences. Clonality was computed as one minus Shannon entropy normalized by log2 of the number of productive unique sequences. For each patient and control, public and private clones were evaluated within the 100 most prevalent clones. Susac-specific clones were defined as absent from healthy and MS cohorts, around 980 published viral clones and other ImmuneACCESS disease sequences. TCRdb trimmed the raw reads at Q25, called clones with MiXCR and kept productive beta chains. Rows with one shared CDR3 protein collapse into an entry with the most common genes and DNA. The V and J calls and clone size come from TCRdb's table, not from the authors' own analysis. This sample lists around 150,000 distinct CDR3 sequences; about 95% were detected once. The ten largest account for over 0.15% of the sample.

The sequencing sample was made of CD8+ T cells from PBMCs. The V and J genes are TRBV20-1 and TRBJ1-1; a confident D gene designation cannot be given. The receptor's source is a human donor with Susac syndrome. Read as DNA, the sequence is TGCAGTGCTAGAGCTACGGATTCGGGGACTGAAGCTTTCTTT. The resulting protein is CSARATDSGTEAFF.